A single sample gave rise to the 32 T cell receptor beta chains below, sequenced in a study of cytomegalovirus exposure and HLA in healthy donors. PCR primers comprised 60 Vbeta and 13 Jbeta primers. Clones were read by immunoSEQ multiplex PCR, and TCRdb kept only the in-frame ones, dropping some. The repertoire holds about 130,000 clones, with 75% to 85% as singletons. Sequencing was performed on PBMCs. These receptors all stem from a male donor in good health and CMV-seropositive.

The gene calls are TRBV4-3 and TRBJ2-1, with a tentative D call TRBD2 (5 bases). Germline V gene sequence: CDR1 LGHNA, CDR2 YSLEER. The V end lost 1 base, the J end lost 6 bases, and 13 bases lay between the germline ends. The CDR3 is 15 residues long. The CDR3 DNA reads TGCGCCAGCAGCCAAGGTCTAGCCCAGACCAATGAGCAGTTCTTC. This encodes CASSQGLAQTNEQFF.

V is TRBV28 and J is TRBJ2-3, with 8 positions matching TRBD2. CDR3 size: 15 residues. Germline CDR1 and CDR2: MDHEN and SYDVKM. The junction had 8 bases not matched to a gene; V was cut back by 6 bases and J by 3 bases. For the CDR3, the DNA is TGTGCCAGCAGCCGAGCGGGAGAGGGGACAGATACGCAGTATTTT. Translated, it gives CASSRAGEGTDTQYF.

This chain joins TRBV5-5 and TRBJ2-1; 7 bases line up with TRBD2. CDR3 length: 18 residues. Germline V gene sequence: CDR1 SGHKS, CDR2 YYEKEE (reference sequence). V lost 2 bases and J lost 4; bases outside the gene matches: 15. This CDR3 is CASSFRHEAGNDYNEQFF. In DNA form, the CDR3 reads TGTGCCAGCAGCTTCCGCCACGAAGCGGGAAATGATTACAATGAGCAGTTCTTC.

This clone has just a few counts. Other nucleotide sequences in the sample specify the same CDR3. The chain recombines TRBV18 with TRBJ2-7; the match to TRBD1 covers 9 bases. The CDR3 runs 14 residues. The germline V gene encodes CDR1 KGHSH and CDR2 LQKENI. After removal of 3 bases from V and 2 bases from J, the junction contained 2 bases not matched to a gene. In DNA form, the CDR3 reads TGTGCCAGCTCACCGGGACAGGGTCCCTACGAGCAGTACTTC. Its protein is CASSPGQGPYEQYF.

The rearrangement uses TRBV9 and TRBJ1-3; 11 nucleotides align to TRBD1. Per germline, CDR1 SGDLS and CDR2 YYNGEE. The length of the CDR3 is 15 residues. V shed 3 bases, J shed 9 bases, and the junction held 8 bases outside the gene matches. CDR3 protein: CASSAGQGAEGTIYF. The CDR3 DNA follows: TGTGCCAGCAGCGCTGGACAGGGGGCCGAAGGCACCATATATTTT.

The chain employs TRBV5-1 and TRBJ2-1, with 10 positions matching TRBD2. Germline V CDR1 and CDR2: SGHRS, YFSETQ. There are 15 residues in the CDR3. The trim removed 0 bases at V and 9 bases at J, leaving 6 bases unmatched. Here the CDR3 DNA reads TGCGCCAGCAGCTTGGGGACTAGCGGAGCCGGTGAGCAGTTCTTC. Protein sequence: CASSLGTSGAGEQFF.

V and J are TRBV5-1 and TRBJ1-1; D is uncertain. Deletions cut 2 bases from V and 3 bases from J, with 8 bases between. CDR3 size: 13 residues. In germline, CDR1 is SGHRS, CDR2 YFSETQ. This chain's CDR3 is CASSFSSDTEAFF. CDR3 nucleotide sequence: TGCGCCAGCAGCTTCTCCTCAGACACTGAAGCTTTCTTT.

The genes are TRBV28 and TRBJ1-5; D remains unclear. V was trimmed by 3 bases and J by 7 bases, leaving 7 bases between them. CDR1 is MDHEN and CDR2 is SYDVKM in the germline V gene. The CDR3 has 12 residues. DNA of the CDR3: TGTGCCAGCAGTTTGACCGGGCAGCCCCAGCATTTT. As protein: CASSLTGQPQHF.

This clone was observed once. The V call is TRBV6-1, the J call TRBJ1-5, with 7 bases that match TRBD1. Trimming at V came to 6 bases and at J to 6 bases, leaving 8 bases not matched to a gene. The CDR3 length is 14 residues. Germline V CDR1 and CDR2: MNHNS, SASEGT. The CDR3 reads CASSPDRVVQPQHF. CDR3 coding DNA: TGTGCCAGCAGCCCCGACAGGGTTGTTCAGCCCCAGCATTTT.

The rearrangement uses TRBV11-2 and TRBJ2-1; 10 bases agree with TRBD1. With V trimmed by 4 bases and J by 3 bases, 15 bases remained unmatched. CDR3 length: 19 amino acids. In germline, CDR1 is SGHAT, CDR2 FQNNGV. In DNA form, the CDR3 reads TGTGCCAGCAGCTCTACCGGGACAGGGGAAGCCGGGGTCTACAATGAGCAGTTCTTC. Amino acids: CASSSTGTGEAGVYNEQFF.

V is TRBV27 and J is TRBJ2-7; 7 bases match TRBD2. From germline, CDR1 is MNHEY and CDR2 SMNVEV (reference sequence). Trimming cost V 2 bases and J 6 bases; bases outside gene matches: 7. The CDR3 has 14 residues. CDR3 amino acids: CASSLLAGAREQYF. As DNA, the CDR3 is TGTGCCAGCAGTTTACTTGCGGGAGCCCGCGAGCAGTACTTC.

The rearrangement joins TRBV28 to TRBJ2-3; a weak D match, TRBD1 (5 bases). CDR1 and CDR2 (germline): MDHEN, SYDVKM. Trimming pared 5 bases from V and 12 bases from J, leaving 15 bases between. This CDR3 spans 12 amino acids. This chain's CDR3 is CASSLPSDRQYF. The CDR3 DNA reads TGTGCCAGCAGTCTACCGTCCGACAGACAGTATTTT.

This clone came up once. This chain links TRBV9 with TRBJ2-5; D gene unclear. The CDR3 contains 14 residues. CDR1 is SGDLS and CDR2 is YYNGEE in the germline V gene. Between the trimmed V and J ends, which lost 1 base and 5 bases, there was a span of 12 bases. This CDR3 is CASSVFKPWETQYF. CDR3 sequence (DNA): TGTGCCAGCAGCGTATTTAAGCCTTGGGAGACCCAGTACTTC.

This clone has only a few counts. The V and J genes are TRBV5-4 and TRBJ2-1; 8 bases match TRBD1. V trimming: 4 bases; J trimming: 6 bases; junction bases outside the gene matches: 9. The CDR3 runs to 15 residues. Germline V gene sequence: CDR1 SGHNT, CDR2 YYREEE (reference sequence). CDR3 DNA sequence: TGTGCCAGCAGCCTAGGACAGGGAGTCGGCAATGAGCAGTTCTTC. It specifies CASSLGQGVGNEQFF.

V and J are TRBV6-4 and TRBJ2-3, with 8 bases lining up with TRBD2. This CDR3 is built from 14 residues. The V segment lost 4 bases and the J segment 2 bases; nucleotides outside the gene matches: 2. Per the germline V gene, CDR1 is MRHNA and CDR2 is SNTAGT. The CDR3 coding sequence is TGTGCCAGCAGTGTTAGCGGGGACACAGATACGCAGTATTTT. It translates to CASSVSGDTDTQYF.

The gene calls are TRBV5-1 and TRBJ2-7, with 9 bases identical to TRBD2. The CDR3 runs 15 residues. CDR1 and CDR2 from the germline V gene are SGHRS and YFSETQ. V lost 2 bases, J lost 5 bases, and 8 bases stayed unmatched. CDR3 nucleotides: TGCGCCAGCAGCTTTTACAGCGGGAGGAGAGACGAGCAGTACTTC. This translates into CASSFYSGRRDEQYF.

The count of this clone is one. The chain joins TRBV28 to TRBJ1-5; no firm D call. The CDR3 has 14 residues. Germline CDR1 MDHEN, CDR2 SYDVKM. The V and J ends lost 10 bases and 0 bases respectively, with 13 bases between them. The CDR3 is CATHLSGSNQPQHF. The CDR3 bases are TGTGCCACCCACCTTTCGGGTAGCAATCAGCCCCAGCATTTT.

V is TRBV9 and J is TRBJ2-7, with D perhaps TRBD1 (6 bases). Germline CDR1 and CDR2: SGDLS and YYNGEE. The CDR3 consists of 15 residues. The V and J ends lost 0 bases and 2 bases respectively, with 12 bases between them. The CDR3 region has the DNA TGTGCCAGCAGCGTAGGGCAGGGGCTGACCTACGAGCAGTACTTC. It yields the protein CASSVGQGLTYEQYF.

This clone was picked up a small number of times. The V gene is TRBV9, the J gene TRBJ2-5, with TRBD2 matching 9 bases. The J call could be wrong; TRBJ2-7 is a better fit for the DNA end. The V gene's germline CDR1 is SGDLS and CDR2 YYNGEE. CDR3 length: 17 amino acids. For the CDR3, the DNA is TGTGCCAGCAGCGTAGAAGATGGTAGCGGGGGTTTATACGAGCAGTACTTC. This translates into CASSVEDGSGGLYEQYF.

CDR3 protein: CASSSMTGGEQYF. The CDR3 DNA follows: TGTGCCAGCAGCTCCATGACGGGAGGCGAGCAGTACTTC. The chain has TRBV5-4 and TRBJ2-7; 7 positions match TRBD2. With 3 bases clipped from V and 6 bases from J, the junction kept 6 bases outside the gene matches. This CDR3 contains 13 residues. Germline V gives CDR1 SGHNT, CDR2 YYREEE (reference sequence).

The rearrangement uses TRBV27 and TRBJ2-7; 13 nucleotides agree with TRBD2. V dropped 0 bases and J dropped 3; count of bases not matched to a gene: 2. This CDR3 contains 16 residues. The germline CDR1 and CDR2 sequences are MNHEY and SMNVEV (reference sequence). The CDR3 sequence: CASSLSGLAGIYEQYF. The CDR3 DNA follows: TGTGCCAGCAGTTTATCGGGACTAGCGGGAATCTACGAGCAGTACTTC.

The V call is TRBV10-1, the J call TRBJ2-3; D is ambiguous. CDR3 length equals 17 residues. Germline CDR1 and CDR2: WNHNN and SYGVQD (reference sequence). V was shortened by 4 bases and J by 2 bases, with 19 bases between the two germline ends. The CDR3: CASSARLNRRSTDTQYF. Here the CDR3 DNA reads TGCGCCAGCAGTGCTCGACTCAACCGAAGATCCACAGATACGCAGTATTTT.

The genes are TRBV11-3 and TRBJ1-1, with D perhaps matching TRBD1 (5 bases). V was trimmed by 4 bases and J by 3 bases, leaving 12 bases between them. Germline CDR1 SGHNT, CDR2 YENEEA. The CDR3 is 14 amino acids. In DNA, the CDR3 is TGTGCCAGCAGCTCGGGGGGGGGAGACACTGAAGCTTTCTTT. This translates into CASSSGGGDTEAFF.

The chain has TRBV28 and TRBJ1-1; weak D call: TRBD1 (5 bases). This CDR3 region has 11 residues. V lost 7 bases and J 9 bases, leaving 12 bases between the germline ends. Germline V gene data show CDR1 as MDHEN and CDR2 as SYDVKM. For the CDR3, the DNA is TGTGCCAGCACCGGGGGGGGTAAAGCTTTCTTT. It encodes CASTGGGKAFF.

A word on this clone: The junction differs from germline at one of its ends, possibly a read error. The chain links TRBV7-2 to TRBJ2-5, with 9 bases identical to TRBD2. Germline assignment: CDR1 SGHTA and CDR2 FQGNSA. This CDR3 is built from 14 residues. The CDR3 coding sequence is TGTGTCAGCAGCCCGGGACTAGCCGAAGAGACCCAGTACTTC. Amino acid sequence: CVSSPGLAEETQYF.

The chain joins TRBV5-6 to TRBJ1-5; D is perhaps TRBD1 (5 bases). CDR3 size: 13 residues. The V end was cut by 0 bases, the J end by 5 bases, with 6 bases between. Germline V gene lookup returns CDR1 SGHDT and CDR2 YYEEEE. CDR3 sequence: CASSLAGDQPQHF. The CDR3, as DNA: TGTGCCAGCAGCTTGGCGGGGGATCAGCCCCAGCATTTT.

The chain combines TRBV5-4 with TRBJ2-7; the match to TRBD1 covers 7 bases. The CDR3 spans 15 residues. V shed 4 bases, J shed 5 bases, and the junction held 12 bases outside the gene matches. Germline lookup yields CDR1 SGHNT and CDR2 YYREEE (reference sequence). CDR3 protein: CASSAFDRDPDEQYF. In DNA form, the CDR3 reads TGTGCCAGCAGCGCATTTGACAGGGATCCAGACGAGCAGTACTTC.

The chain uses TRBV7-8 and TRBJ2-5, with D unclear. There are 13 residues in the CDR3. The germline V gene encodes CDR1 SGHVS and CDR2 FQNEAQ. Between the trimmed V and J ends, which lost 1 base and 2 bases, there was a span of 5 bases. The CDR3 region is CASSLGRQETQYF. The CDR3 DNA follows: TGTGCCAGCAGCTTAGGGAGACAAGAGACCCAGTACTTC.

J is TRBJ1-5 and V is TRBV19; TRBD1 aligns across 7 bases. Germline assignment: CDR1 LNHDA and CDR2 SQIVND (reference sequence). V shed 7 bases, J shed 0 bases, and the junction held 9 bases outside the gene matches. There are 16 residues in the CDR3. CDR3: CASTKGTARSNQPQHF. The CDR3 DNA sequence: TGTGCCAGTACCAAAGGGACAGCACGTAGCAATCAGCCCCAGCATTTT.

This clone was counted a single time. The chain recombines TRBV5-1 with TRBJ2-3; 10 bases line up with TRBD2. V dropped 1 base and J dropped 6; count of bases not matched to a gene: 2. Germline-derived CDR1 and CDR2 are SGHRS and YFSETQ. The CDR3 has 14 residues. CDR3: CASSLTSGEDTQYF. The CDR3 DNA is TGCGCCAGCAGCTTGACTAGCGGGGAGGATACGCAGTATTTT.

This chain connects TRBV5-6 to TRBJ1-2; 7 nucleotides line up with TRBD1. This CDR3 region has 17 residues. Trimming removed 3 bases from V and 5 bases from J; junction bases left unmatched: 16. CDR1 and CDR2 (germline): SGHDT, YYEEEE. CDR3 loop: CASSYQGDPRKAYGYTF. CDR3 DNA sequence: TGTGCCAGCAGCTACCAGGGGGACCCGCGGAAGGCTTATGGCTACACCTTC. Using reference TRBV5-6 and TRBJ1-2 for the parts outside the CDR3, the full variable domain is DAGVTQSPTHLIKTRGQQVTLRCSPKSGHDTVSWYQQALGQGPQFIFQYYEEEERQRGNFPDRFSGHQFPNYSSELNVNALLLGDSALYLCASSYQGDPRKAYGYTFGSGTRLTVV.

The chain has TRBV5-4 and TRBJ2-5; TRBD1 aligns across 7 bases. Unmatched junction bases numbered 4, after V lost 4 bases and J lost 1 base. The CDR3 loop spans 14 amino acids. CDR1 and CDR2 from the germline V gene are SGHNT and YYREEE (reference sequence). CDR3 sequence (DNA): TGTGCCAGCAGCACGGGACAGCTCCAAGAGACCCAGTACTTC. This translates into CASSTGQLQETQYF.